A selection of T cell receptor beta chains follows, all from one sample in a study of blood T cell repertoires in COVID-19. Sequenced by immunoSEQ multiplex PCR; TCRdb stores in-frame clones only, minus some. The sample lists approximately 70,000 clones; more than 85% were seen once. Sample: peripheral blood. All receptors come from a man aged 45-60 years with COVID-19, enrolled during active disease. Both conserved end residues are part of each CDR3. A D gene is named only where the DNA matches it firmly. Clone size appears in some rows only: once, few, many, or a class for an expanded clone.

TRBD1	TRBV6-1	once	TRBJ2-1	CASSENRGRNEQFF	TGTGCCAGCAGTGAGAACAGGGGGCGTAATGAGCAGTTCTTC
TRBD2	TRBV19	-	TRBJ2-1	CASSIAPLRELENEQFF	TGTGCCAGTAGTATAGCCCCTTTGCGGGAGTTGGAGAATGAGCAGTTCTTC
-	TRBV2	few	TRBJ2-2	CASIRDRNFGELFF	TGTGCCAGCATTCGAGACAGGAACTTCGGGGAGCTGTTTTTT
-	TRBV20-1	-	TRBJ2-5	CSARDQETQYF	TGCAGTGCTAGAGATCAGGAGACCCAGTACTTC
TRBD2	TRBV7-2	-	TRBJ2-3	CASSKTSGRADTQYF	TGTGCCAGCAGCAAAACTAGCGGGAGGGCAGATACGCAGTATTTT
TRBD1	TRBV6-5	-	TRBJ1-1	CASGRGDREAFF	TGTGCCAGCGGAAGGGGGGACAGGGAAGCTTTCTTT
TRBD1	TRBV5-1	few	TRBJ1-4	CASSSGQTEKLFF	TGCGCCAGCAGCTCGGGACAGACTGAAAAACTGTTTTTT
-	TRBV12-3/TRBV12-4	-	TRBJ1-1	CASSLGTGTEAFF	TGTGCCAGCAGTTTAGGTACCGGTACTGAAGCTTTCTTT
TRBD2	TRBV7-9	-	TRBJ2-1	CASSPRTSGSLLAYNEQFF	TGTGCCAGCAGCCCCCGGACTAGCGGGAGCCTCCTAGCCTACAATGAGCAGTTCTTC
-	TRBV4-1	-	TRBJ1-2	CASSQERNLNYGYTF	TGCGCCAGCAGCCAAGAGCGCAACCTGAACTATGGCTACACCTTC
TRBD2	TRBV12-3/TRBV12-4	-	TRBJ2-1	CASSLAGDEQFF	TGTGCCAGCAGTCTAGCGGGAGACGAGCAGTTCTTC
TRBD1	TRBV5-1	-	TRBJ1-1	CASSGTGTNTEAFF	TGCGCCAGCAGCGGGACAGGGACCAACACTGAAGCTTTCTTT
-	TRBV7-2	-	TRBJ2-1	CASSLGASTEQFF	TGTGCCAGCAGCTTAGGGGCCTCCACTGAGCAGTTCTTC